This is a list of T cell receptor beta chains from one sample in a study of blood T cell repertoires in COVID-19. Clones were read by immunoSEQ multiplex PCR, and TCRdb kept only the in-frame ones, dropping some. This sample carries about 320,000 clones, approximately 88% of them seen once, and the ten largest clones take 1.6%. Sequencing was carried out using peripheral blood. Receptors were obtained from a woman aged 25 to 39 with COVID-19, enrolled during active disease. CDR3s include the opening cysteine and the closing phenylalanine or tryptophan. D genes are given only for firm matches. Part of the rows lack a size; the others show once, few, many or a class for expanded clones.

>NA|TRBV11-2|TRBD1|TRBJ1-2
CASSLTDGTGSYGYTF
TGTGCCAGCAGCTTGACCGATGGGACAGGGAGCTATGGCTACACCTTC
>NA|TRBV19|NA|TRBJ2-7
CASSIGQSDYEQYF
TGTGCCAGTAGCATTGGACAGTCGGACTACGAGCAGTACTTC
>NA|TRBV6-5|TRBD1|TRBJ1-1
CASSSGTGITEAFF
TGTGCCAGCAGTTCCGGGACAGGGATTACTGAAGCTTTCTTT
>NA|TRBV4-1|NA|TRBJ1-4
CASSQDRGASEKLFF
TGCGCCAGCAGCCAAGACCGGGGGGCGAGCGAAAAACTGTTTTTT
>NA|TRBV18|NA|TRBJ1-2
CASSPRQSLKGYTF
TGTGCCAGCTCACCCCGGCAGTCACTAAAGGGCTACACCTTC
>NA|TRBV6-1|NA|TRBJ1-1
CASSSRDINTEAFF
TGTGCCAGCAGTTCCCGGGACATTAACACTGAAGCTTTCTTT
>NA|TRBV28|NA|TRBJ1-6
CATTSYRAVNSPLHF
TGTGCCACAACAAGTTACAGGGCGGTAAATTCACCCCTCCACTTT
>NA|TRBV11-2|TRBD1|TRBJ1-1
CASSSIDGRGPEAFF
TGTGCCAGCAGCTCAATAGACGGCAGGGGGCCTGAAGCTTTCTTT
>few|TRBV28|TRBD1|TRBJ1-2
CASGTALNYGYTF
TGTGCCAGCGGGACAGCCTTAAACTATGGCTACACCTTC
>NA|TRBV27|NA|TRBJ1-2
CASSLLQEICGYTF
TGTGCCAGCAGTTTACTCCAGGAAATTTGTGGCTACACCTTC
>NA|TRBV10-3|TRBD2|TRBJ2-2
CAISERGSTGELFF
TGTGCCATCAGCGAGCGGGGGAGCACCGGGGAGCTGTTTTTT
>NA|TRBV7-9|NA|TRBJ2-7
CASSPSSEQYF
TGTGCCAGCAGCCCGAGTTCCGAGCAGTACTTC
>NA|TRBV11-3|NA|TRBJ2-3
CASSLDRNGIPSTDTQYF
TGTGCCAGCAGCTTAGATCGGAACGGGATTCCTAGCACAGATACGCAGTATTTT
>NA|TRBV6-5|NA|TRBJ2-3
CASSNGGEDTQYF
TGTGCCAGCAGCAATGGCGGCGAAGATACGCAGTATTTT
>NA|TRBV6-2/TRBV6-3|TRBD1|TRBJ1-5
CASSFTGTGLQPQHF
TGTGCCAGCAGTTTCACGGGGACAGGGCTCCAGCCCCAGCATTTT
>NA|TRBV11-3|NA|TRBJ1-2
CASSSTFYGYTF
TGTGCCAGCAGCTCTACCTTTTATGGCTACACCTTC
>NA|TRBV14|NA|TRBJ1-2
CASSTQTVTYGYTF
TGTGCCAGCAGCACACAAACAGTTACCTATGGCTACACCTTC
>NA|TRBV7-9|NA|TRBJ2-2
CASSRGRTSNTGELFF
TGTGCCAGCAGCCGCGGGCGAACCTCGAACACCGGGGAGCTGTTTTTT
>NA|TRBV6-2/TRBV6-3|TRBD1|TRBJ2-7
CASSRDRRIAYEQYF
TGTGCCAGCAGTCGGGACAGGCGCATCGCCTACGAGCAGTACTTC
>NA|TRBV6-6|TRBD2|TRBJ2-3
CASSQLAGGFTDTQYF
TGTGCCAGCAGCCAACTAGCGGGGGGCTTCACAGATACGCAGTATTTT
>NA|TRBV7-9|NA|TRBJ2-1
CASSLRDFDNEQFF
TGTGCCAGCAGCCTGAGGGACTTTGACAATGAGCAGTTCTTC
>NA|TRBV3-1/TRBV3-2|TRBD2|TRBJ2-3
CASSRVGGVTDTQYF
TGTGCCAGCAGCCGCGTGGGGGGGGTTACAGATACGCAGTATTTT
>NA|TRBV20-1|TRBD1|TRBJ2-1
CRTGGEQFF
TGCAGGACAGGGGGTGAGCAGTTCTTC
>NA|TRBV13|TRBD1|TRBJ1-3
CASSKKWDRRSGNTIYF
TGTGCCAGCAGCAAAAAGTGGGACAGACGCTCTGGAAACACCATATATTTT
>NA|TRBV27|TRBD2|TRBJ2-3
CASTQRLAGARTDTQYF
TGTGCCAGCACCCAACGACTAGCGGGGGCTCGCACAGATACGCAGTATTTT
>NA|TRBV5-5|TRBD2|TRBJ2-5
CASSLRLAGGRQETQYF
TGTGCCAGCAGCTTGCGACTAGCGGGGGGACGCCAAGAGACCCAGTACTTC
>NA|TRBV18|NA|TRBJ2-7
CASSTTAGTYEQYF
TGTGCCAGCTCCACCACGGCAGGGACCTACGAGCAGTACTTC
>NA|TRBV10-3|TRBD2|TRBJ2-2
CAISLAGGSTGELFF
TGTGCCATCAGTCTAGCGGGGGGAAGCACCGGGGAGCTGTTTTTT
>NA|TRBV18|TRBD1|TRBJ1-1
CASSPPQSGTGKRSNSFF
TGTGCCAGCTCACCACCCCAGTCCGGGACAGGGAAGCGATCCAATTCTTTCTTT
>NA|TRBV3-1/TRBV3-2|TRBD1|TRBJ2-2
CASSPKYTGTGNTGELFF
TGTGCCAGCAGCCCCAAATACACCGGGACAGGCAACACCGGGGAGCTGTTTTTT
>NA|TRBV28|NA|TRBJ1-6
CASSEQGKGNSPLHF
TGTGCCAGCAGTGAACAGGGAAAGGGTAATTCACCCCTCCACTTT
>NA|TRBV4-2|NA|TRBJ2-5
CASSQVRGETQYF
TGTGCCAGCAGCCAGGTTCGAGGGGAGACCCAGTACTTC